These 17 T cell receptor beta chains were all obtained from the same sample, sequenced in a study of blood T cells in healthy people across ages. A J-beta primer mix and a sample-barcoded 5' primer were used in a second PCR of roughly 6 to 11 cycles. TCRdb reprocessed the 5' RACE reads via MiXCR and lists one record per CDR3 protein. The sample gives about 680,000 distinct CDR3 sequences, around 49% of which show up once; 25% to 35% is in the top ten. Sequencing input: blood. Receptor source: a woman aged 55-70 years in good health.

The V and J genes are TRBV15 and TRBJ2-7; no definite D call. The CDR3 has 13 residues. Germline V CDR1 and CDR2: LNHNV, YYDKDF (reference sequence). The V gene lost 5 bases and the J gene lost 5 bases, with 13 bases spanning the gap. In nucleotides, the CDR3 is TGTGCCACCAGCCTCAGACTGAGAGACGAGCAGTACTTC. As protein: CATSLRLRDEQYF.

V and J are TRBV20-1 and TRBJ2-5, with 7 bases lining up with TRBD1. Trimming took 0 bases from V and 2 from J; bases not matched to a gene: 3. The CDR3 has 14 amino acids. Germline CDR1 reads DFQATT; CDR2 reads SNEGSKA (reference sequence). CDR3 nucleotides: TGCAGTGCTAGAGATCACAGGGGACAAGAGACCCAGTACTTC. Amino acid sequence: CSARDHRGQETQYF.

This clonotype was counted only a few times. V is TRBV27 and J is TRBJ1-1; 9 bases line up with TRBD1. CDR1 and CDR2 from the germline V gene are MNHEY and SMNVEV (reference sequence). The ends lost 6 bases at V and 5 bases at J; junction bases unmatched: 10. The CDR3 is 15 residues long. The CDR3 spells CASSPPTGGKTEAFF. The DNA of the CDR3 is TGTGCCAGCAGCCCCCCGACAGGGGGTAAAACTGAAGCTTTCTTT.

The chain joins TRBV7-2 to TRBJ1-1; D remains unclear. V was clipped by 1 base and J by 8 bases, with 17 bases between them. This CDR3 contains 15 residues. The V gene's germline CDR1 is SGHTA and CDR2 FQGNSA. CDR3 coding DNA: TGTGCCAGCAGCTTAGTGACGGGAGTTTCGACAGAAGCTTTCTTT. This gives the protein CASSLVTGVSTEAFF.

The rearrangement uses TRBV20-1 and TRBJ1-5; no firm D call. The CDR3 spans 15 residues. In germline, CDR1 is DFQATT, CDR2 SNEGSKA (reference sequence). The germline V and J ends were trimmed by 6 bases and 5 bases, with 20 bases remaining between them. The CDR3 DNA reads TGCAGTGCCCTATCCCACCCAGCCCGAGATCAGCCCCAGCATTTT. It yields the protein CSALSHPARDQPQHF.

This clonotype was found a few times. This sequence joins TRBV4-3 and TRBJ1-3; D unclear. The V end was cut by 0 bases, the J end by 2 bases, with 8 bases between. The CDR3 length is 15 residues. Germline V gives CDR1 LGHNA, CDR2 YSLEER. CDR3: CASSQDPRTGNTIYF. CDR3 nucleotide sequence: TGCGCCAGCAGCCAAGATCCCAGGACTGGAAACACCATATATTTT.

In this sample, this clonotype turned up a few times. This chain connects TRBV7-6 to TRBJ2-1; D unresolved. The CDR3 totals 14 residues. In germline, CDR1 is SGHVS, CDR2 FNYEAQ. Trimming left V 4 bases short and J 5 bases short, with 12 bases between. For the CDR3, the DNA is TGTGCCAGCAGCTATCCCTTTGGGGACAATGAGCAGTTCTTC. Its translation: CASSYPFGDNEQFF.

The CDR3 loop is CASSQDSVRTAGANVLTF. For the CDR3, the DNA is TGCGCCAGCAGCCAAGATTCGGTAAGGACGGCTGGGGCCAACGTCCTGACTTTC. The rearrangement joins TRBV4-3 to TRBJ2-6; D not certain. Deletions cut 0 bases from V and 2 bases from J, with 14 bases between. Germline V gene lookup returns CDR1 LGHNA and CDR2 YSLEER. The length of the CDR3 is 18 residues.

This clonotype was counted between two and nine times. The chain employs TRBV28 and TRBJ2-3; the D is unclear. The CDR3 loop spans 15 amino acids. The germline gives CDR1 MDHEN, CDR2 SYDVKM. V lost 4 bases to trimming and J lost 6 bases, with 17 bases between them. The CDR3 nucleotides read TGTGCCAGCAGTTATTCTGGGCAGGTGCGGGATACGCAGTATTTT. It specifies CASSYSGQVRDTQYF.

The rearrangement joins TRBV5-1 to TRBJ1-1, with unresolved D. V lost 4 bases, J lost 4 bases, and 14 bases lay in between. The V gene's germline CDR1 is SGHRS and CDR2 YFSETQ. The CDR3 spans 14 residues. CDR3 amino acids: CASSAHRSGTEAFF. CDR3 sequence (DNA): TGCGCCAGCAGCGCCCACAGATCGGGCACTGAAGCTTTCTTT.

In this sample, this clonotype turned up a few times. CDR3 in DNA: TGCAGTGCTAAGCTGCCACTCGTGCAATACAATGAGGAGCAGTTCTTC. Translating gives CSAKLPLVQYNEEQFF. The chain joins TRBV20-1 to TRBJ2-1, with D hard to call. The CDR3 sequence is 16 residues long. Trimming took off 4 bases at V and 10 bases at J, with 26 bases between the two ends. Germline CDR1 and CDR2: DFQATT and SNEGSKA (reference sequence).

Note on this clonotype: This may be a read error, as it is one base from a much larger clone. This sequence joins TRBV7-2 and TRBJ2-2; possibly TRBD1 for D (5 bases). This CDR3 has 16 residues. V was pared by 6 bases and J by 0 bases, with 14 bases between. Germline CDR1 and CDR2: SGHTA and FQGNSA. CDR3 sequence: CASSPRVSPNTGELFF. The CDR3 DNA reads TGTGCCAGCAGTCCCAGGGTCTCGCCGAACACCGGGGAGCTGTTTTTT.

As DNA, the CDR3 is TGCGCCAGCAGCTTGGAGGGGCGGGGGAAGCGAGAGACCCAGTACTTC. Its protein is CASSLEGRGKRETQYF. The chain carries TRBV5-1 and TRBJ2-5, with 7 bases fitting TRBD2. Germline CDR1 is SGHRS and CDR2 is YFSETQ. CDR3 length: 16 amino acids. V was pared by 0 bases and J by 4 bases, with 9 bases of the junction left unmatched. The whole variable domain, remainder taken from reference TRBV5-1 and TRBJ2-5, is KAGVTQTPRYLIKTRGQQVTLSCSPISGHRSVSWYQQTPGQGLQFLFEYFSETQRNKGNFPGRFSGRQFSNSRSEMNVSTLELGDSALYLCASSLEGRGKRETQYFGPGTRLLVL.

This clonotype turned up a few times. The chain carries TRBV7-9 and TRBJ2-3; a possible D gene is TRBD1 (6 bases). The CDR3 consists of 15 residues. V gave up 8 bases and J gave up 0 bases, with 15 bases separating them. Germline V lookup: CDR1 SEHNR, CDR2 FQNEAQ (reference sequence). DNA of the CDR3: TGTGCCAGCCTCGATATCCAGGGGAGCACAGATACGCAGTATTTT. Protein sequence: CASLDIQGSTDTQYF.

This chain joins TRBV5-1 and TRBJ2-1; 9 nucleotides line up with TRBD2. Trimming cost V 0 bases and J 7 bases; bases outside gene matches: 5. The V gene's germline CDR1 is SGHRS and CDR2 YFSETQ. The CDR3 contains 15 residues. CDR3: CASSLVLAGLNEQFF. The CDR3 coding sequence is TGCGCCAGCAGCTTGGTTCTAGCGGGACTAAATGAGCAGTTCTTC.

A remark on this clonotype: Mismatch with germline at one junction end may stem from a read error. The rearrangement links TRBV5-6 to TRBJ2-7; D may be TRBD1 or TRBD2 (5 bases each). The CDR3 has 14 residues. In germline, CDR1 is SGHDT, CDR2 YYEEEE. In DNA, the CDR3 is TGTGTCAGCAGCTTCACCGGGACCTCCTACGAGCAGTACTTC. Translated, it gives CVSSFTGTSYEQYF.

This clonotype was seen once. This chain joins TRBV5-4 and TRBJ2-7, with D possibly called TRBD1 or TRBD2 (6 bases each). The end of the DNA aligns better with TRBJ2-5, so the J call may be wrong. CDR3 length: 15 residues. Germline lookup yields CDR1 SGHNT and CDR2 YYREEE (reference sequence). CDR3 loop: CASSFGGHVVETQYF. The CDR3 region has the DNA TGTGCCAGCAGCTTTGGGGGGCATGTGGTGGAGACCCAGTACTTC.